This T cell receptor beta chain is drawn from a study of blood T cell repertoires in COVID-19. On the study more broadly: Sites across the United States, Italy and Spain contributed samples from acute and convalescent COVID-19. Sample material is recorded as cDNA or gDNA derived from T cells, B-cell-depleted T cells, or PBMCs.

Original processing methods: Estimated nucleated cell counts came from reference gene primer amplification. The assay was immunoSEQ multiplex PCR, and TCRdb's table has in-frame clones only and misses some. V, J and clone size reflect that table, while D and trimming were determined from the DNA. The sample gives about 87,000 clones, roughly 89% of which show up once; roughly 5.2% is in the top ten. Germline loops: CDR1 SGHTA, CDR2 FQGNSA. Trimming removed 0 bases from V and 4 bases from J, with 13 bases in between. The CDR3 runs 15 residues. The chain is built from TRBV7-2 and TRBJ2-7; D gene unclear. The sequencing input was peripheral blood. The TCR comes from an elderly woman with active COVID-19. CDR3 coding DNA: TGTGCCAGCAGCTTAGCAGCGACTGGTTTATACGAGCAGTACTTC. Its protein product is CASSLAATGLYEQYF.